This T cell receptor (beta chain) emerged from a study of cytotoxic CD8 clonotypes in ibrutinib-treated CLL. General study points: Higher clonality was seen at ibrutinib response and a return toward baseline at progression. Public clonotypes were rare and shrank or held steady on treatment.

CDR1 is GTSNPN and CDR2 is SVGIG in the germline V gene (reference sequence). CDR3 size: 13 residues. Trimming at V came to 1 base and at J to 7 bases, leaving 6 bases not matched to a gene. Method: immunoSEQ multiplex PCR; TCRdb's copy keeps in-frame clones and lacks some. Of 97,000 or so clones listed, almost 80% are singletons. This clone was counted once. Its antigen is not identified. The receptor was isolated from a human donor with chronic lymphocytic leukemia. The gene calls are TRBV30 and TRBJ2-7; TRBD2 aligns across 8 bases. The material sequenced was PBMCs, taken after 12 months of ibrutinib treatment. CDR3 DNA: TGTGCCTGGAGTGCAAGCGGGGGAAGGGAGCAGTACTTC. It translates to CAWSASGGREQYF.